Below are 23 T cell receptor beta chains sequenced from a single sample in a study of cytomegalovirus exposure and HLA in healthy donors. In the PCR, 60 Vbeta and 13 Jbeta primers were used. Profiled with immunoSEQ multiplex PCR; TCRdb holds only in-frame clones, not every one. The table includes under 200,000 clones, about 71% detected once. The sample consisted of PBMCs. The receptors derive from a man in his fifties or sixties in good health and CMV-seronegative.

The CDR3 reads CASNIGGASTDTQYF. DNA for the CDR3: TGCGCCAGCAACATTGGGGGGGCCTCCACAGATACGCAGTATTTT. V and J are TRBV5-1 and TRBJ2-3; D may be TRBD2 (7 bases). Germline V lookup: CDR1 SGHRS, CDR2 YFSETQ. The CDR3 length is 15 residues. The V end lost 6 bases, the J end lost 2 bases, and 16 bases lay between the germline ends.

V gene TRBV2 combines with J gene TRBJ2-2; 8 bases line up with TRBD1. The CDR3 length is 14 residues. Looked up from germline, CDR1 is SNHLY and CDR2 is FYNNEI. Germline trimming cut 5 bases from V and 6 bases from J; bases unmatched to any gene: 5. The CDR3 spells CASSSDRAAGELFF. The CDR3, as DNA: TGTGCCAGCAGTTCGGACAGGGCGGCCGGGGAGCTGTTTTTT. The variable domain in full, completed from reference TRBV2 and TRBJ2-2, reads EPEVTQTPSHQVTQMGQEVILRCVPISNHLYFYWYRQILGQKVEFLVSFYNNEISEKSEIFDDQFSVERPDGSNFTLKIRSTKLEDSAMYFCASSSDRAAGELFFGEGSRLTVL.

This clone was observed a single time. This chain links TRBV7-3 with TRBJ2-5; TRBD2 matches at 10 bases. V was pared by 4 bases and J by 5 bases, with 7 bases of the junction left unmatched. The CDR3 consists of 15 residues. Looked up from germline, CDR1 is SGHTA and CDR2 is FQGTGA. The CDR3: CASSSLGAGGETQYF. As DNA, the CDR3 is TGTGCCAGCAGCTCCCTCGGAGCGGGGGGGGAGACCCAGTACTTC.

V is TRBV18 and J is TRBJ2-3; TRBD1 matches at 7 bases. Germline V gene sequence: CDR1 KGHSH, CDR2 LQKENI. The length of the CDR3 is 16 residues. Trimming took 3 bases from V and 1 from J; bases not matched to a gene: 7. The CDR3 bases are TGTGCCAGCTCACCTTTAGGGGGCCTCGGCACAGATACGCAGTATTTT. It codes for CASSPLGGLGTDTQYF.

The chain is built from TRBV7-9 and TRBJ2-3, with 10 bases aligning to TRBD2. V shed 0 bases, J shed 5 bases, and the junction held 5 bases outside the gene matches. CDR1 is SEHNR and CDR2 is FQNEAQ in the germline V gene (reference sequence). The CDR3 sequence is 16 residues long. CDR3 in amino acids: CASSLAMGLAKDTQYF. DNA of the CDR3: TGTGCCAGCAGCTTAGCAATGGGACTAGCGAAAGATACGCAGTATTTT.

This clone was found a few times. The gene calls are TRBV7-9 and TRBJ2-5; tentative D call: TRBD1 (6 bases). V was shortened by 1 base and J by 5 bases, with 14 bases between the two germline ends. CDR1 and CDR2 from the germline V gene are SEHNR and FQNEAQ (reference sequence). CDR3 length: 15 amino acids. CDR3 sequence (DNA): TGTGCCAGCAGCTTAGTTCCCGTCAGGGGCGAGACCCAGTACTTC. Its protein product is CASSLVPVRGETQYF. Full variable domain (outside the CDR3, taken from reference TRBV7-9 and TRBJ2-5): DTGVSQNPRHKITKRGQNVTFRCDPISEHNRLYWYRQTLGQGPEFLTYFQNEAQLEKSRLLSDRFSAERPKGSFSTLEIQRTEQGDSAMYLCASSLVPVRGETQYFGPGTRLLVL.

This clone came up once. The gene calls are TRBV15 and TRBJ1-3; D is ambiguous. V lost 8 bases and J 0 bases, leaving 8 bases between the germline ends. Germline V gene sequence: CDR1 LNHNV, CDR2 YYDKDF (reference sequence). There are 13 residues in the CDR3. CDR3 region: CATRGSSGNTIYF. CDR3 sequence (DNA): TGTGCCACCCGAGGGAGCTCTGGAAACACCATATATTTT.

The chain combines TRBV28 with TRBJ1-4, with 8 bases that match TRBD1. CDR1 is MDHEN and CDR2 is SYDVKM in the germline V gene. The junction had 10 bases not matched to a gene; V was cut back by 9 bases and J by 7 bases. The length of the CDR3 is 14 residues. CDR3: CASAKPGGGEKLFF. CDR3 coding DNA: TGTGCCAGTGCGAAACCAGGGGGCGGTGAAAAACTGTTTTTT.

This chain uses TRBV6-1 with TRBJ1-3, with 9 bases fitting TRBD1. With V trimmed by 2 bases and J by 3 bases, 2 bases remained unmatched. The CDR3 length is 15 residues. Germline V gene lookup returns CDR1 MNHNS and CDR2 SASEGT. CDR3 coding DNA: TGTGCCAGCAGTGAAACGGACAGGGGTGGAAACACCATATATTTT. It codes for CASSETDRGGNTIYF.

V and J are TRBV5-1 and TRBJ2-1; 8 nucleotides match TRBD2. V shed 6 bases and J 8 bases; nucleotides not matched to a gene: 13. Per the germline V gene, CDR1 is SGHRS and CDR2 is YFSETQ. The CDR3 runs to 15 residues. The CDR3 nucleotides are TGCGCCAGCACCTCGGGGGGGCCCCCGTCACATGAGCAGTTCTTC. Amino acid sequence: CASTSGGPPSHEQFF.

For this clone: In the same sample, other DNA sequences code for this CDR3. The V and J genes are TRBV6-5 and TRBJ1-2; 9 positions match TRBD1. CDR1 and CDR2 (germline): MNHEY, SVGAGI. J lost 2 bases, V lost 2 bases, and 0 bases had no gene match. CDR3 length: 14 residues. CDR3 bases: TGTGCCAGCAGTTACGGGACAGGGAACTATGGCTACACCTTC. As protein: CASSYGTGNYGYTF.

The chain is built from TRBV4-2 and TRBJ2-3, with 12 bases identical to TRBD2. The CDR3 covers 17 residues. Germline loops: CDR1 LGHNA, CDR2 YNFKEQ. V shed 3 bases and J 7 bases; nucleotides not matched to a gene: 11. CDR3 bases: TGTGCCAGCAGCCACCCCGGGGCTAGCGGGGGGGCTAATACGCAGTATTTT. Protein product: CASSHPGASGGANTQYF.

The chain is built from TRBV4-3 and TRBJ1-2, with 8 nucleotides matching TRBD1. This CDR3 region has 16 residues. V lost 0 bases and J lost 4; bases outside the gene matches: 7. CDR1 is LGHNA, CDR2 YSLEER, per germline. The CDR3 DNA sequence: TGCGCCAGCAGCCAAGACCCCAGGGGGCGCAGCTATGGCTACACCTTC. Its protein is CASSQDPRGRSYGYTF.

V and J are TRBV5-1 and TRBJ2-7; D possibly corresponds to TRBD1 (5 bases). Germline CDR1 is SGHRS and CDR2 is YFSETQ. Trimming removed 0 bases from V and 6 bases from J, with 13 bases in between. The CDR3 contains 14 residues. CDR3 amino acids: CASSLGQTTGEQYF. The CDR3 DNA reads as TGCGCCAGCAGCTTGGGACAGACGACCGGCGAGCAGTACTTC.

The chain links TRBV9 to TRBJ1-3, with 7 bases lining up with TRBD1. Germline trimming cut 4 bases from V and 3 bases from J; bases unmatched to any gene: 7. CDR3 length equals 15 residues. CDR1 and CDR2 from the germline V gene are SGDLS and YYNGEE. CDR3 loop: CASSPRGTGGNTIYF. DNA for the CDR3: TGTGCCAGCAGCCCCAGGGGGACTGGTGGAAACACCATATATTTT.

This clone was recorded a few times. The chain has TRBV4-1 and TRBJ2-1, with 13 positions matching TRBD2. This CDR3 region has 21 residues. Trimming took 1 base from V and 4 from J; bases not matched to a gene: 16. Germline V gives CDR1 MGHRA, CDR2 YSYEKL. The CDR3 sequence: CASSQGGSTSGGASSYNEQFF. The CDR3 DNA reads TGCGCCAGCAGCCAAGGGGGGAGTACTAGCGGGGGGGCGAGTAGTTACAATGAGCAGTTCTTC.

This chain links TRBV20-1 with TRBJ2-5; D is ambiguous. This CDR3 is 11 amino acids long. With 5 bases removed from V and 4 bases from J, the gap between germline ends came to 8 bases. Germline V gene lookup returns CDR1 DFQATT and CDR2 SNEGSKA (reference sequence). CDR3 DNA: TGCAGTGCTTTCACAAGAGAGACCCAGTACTTC. This gives the protein CSAFTRETQYF.

The chain is built from TRBV29-1 and TRBJ1-1; tentatively, D is TRBD1 (5 bases). CDR3 length: 12 amino acids. Germline CDR1 SQVTM, CDR2 ANQGSEA. V was cut by 2 bases and J by 4 bases, with 8 bases left in between. Written as DNA, the CDR3 is TGCAGCGTTGAACGGGGGAGCACTGAAGCTTTCTTT. Its translation is CSVERGSTEAFF.

This clone has just a few counts. The J gene is TRBJ1-2, the V gene TRBV6-1, with a possible D match to TRBD1 (5 bases). Germline V gene sequence: CDR1 MNHNS, CDR2 SASEGT. The CDR3 runs to 14 residues. Trimming removed 11 bases from V and 4 bases from J, with 20 bases in between. The CDR3 coding sequence is TGTGCCGCCACAGGCAGTGTCGGTGGCTATGGCTACACCTTC. It specifies CAATGSVGGYGYTF.

V usage is TRBV4-3 and J usage is TRBJ2-1, with TRBD1 identical over 10 bases. Germline loops: CDR1 LGHNA, CDR2 YSLEER. The CDR3 has 15 amino acids. Trimming removed 3 bases from V and 4 bases from J; junction bases left unmatched: 3. For the CDR3, the DNA is TGCGCCAGCAGCCAGACAGGGGGCGCTTACAATGAGCAGTTCTTC. It yields the protein CASSQTGGAYNEQFF.

The rearrangement joins TRBV28 to TRBJ2-2; D gene uncertain. Between the trimmed V and J ends, which lost 4 bases and 1 base, there was a span of 13 bases. The CDR3 is 16 amino acids. The germline V gene has CDR1 MDHEN and CDR2 SYDVKM. The CDR3 region has the DNA TGTGCCAGCAGTTCAGCCGCAACGGGGAACACCGGGGAGCTGTTTTTT. Amino acid sequence: CASSSAATGNTGELFF.

The chain couples TRBV6-6 to TRBJ2-5; 11 bases line up with TRBD2. The CDR3 has 16 amino acids. V shed 9 bases and J 1 base; nucleotides not matched to a gene: 10. From germline, CDR1 is MNHNY and CDR2 SVGAGI (reference sequence). This CDR3 is CASGLAGGPSQETQYF. The CDR3 DNA is TGTGCCAGTGGTCTAGCGGGGGGCCCGTCCCAAGAGACCCAGTACTTC.

The chain carries TRBV6-1 and TRBJ1-5, with a possible D match to TRBD1 (6 bases). The CDR3 spans 14 residues. CDR1 is MNHNS and CDR2 is SASEGT in the germline V gene. Trimming shortened V by 5 bases and J by 2 bases, and 10 bases separated the two germline ends. CDR3 sequence: CASSPRQGNQPQHF. CDR3 in DNA: TGTGCCAGCAGTCCTAGACAGGGCAATCAGCCCCAGCATTTT.